The rows below give T cell receptor beta chains drawn from one sample of a study of beta chain features in type 1 diabetes. The repertoire was sequenced with immunoSEQ multiplex PCR; TCRdb's copy has only in-frame clones and lacks some. The sample carries 620,000 or so clones, about 14% recorded once. The sequenced material came from naive CD4+ T cells from blood. These TCRs come from a man aged 18 to 30 in good health. The CDR3 runs from the conserved cysteine through the conserved F or W. Fields, in order: CDR3 length, D gene, V gene, clone size, J gene, CDR3 protein, CDR3 DNA. The D gene is left open where the match is weak. Clone size is given for some rows only: seen once, a few or many times, or a class if the clone is expanded.

15	TRBD1	TRBV6-5	-	TRBJ1-5	CASSYPGQGNQPQHF	TGTGCCAGCAGTTACCCGGGACAGGGAAATCAGCCCCAGCATTTT
13	-	TRBV5-1	-	TRBJ1-2	CASSFGPNYGYTF	TGCGCCAGCAGCTTCGGGCCTAACTATGGCTACACCTTC
14	-	TRBV7-3	-	TRBJ2-7	CASSFAGPSYEQYF	TGTGCCAGCAGCTTCGCAGGACCGTCCTACGAGCAGTACTTC
14	TRBD2	TRBV6-4	-	TRBJ2-7	CASSVGTSGYEQYF	TGTGCCAGCAGTGTTGGGACTAGCGGCTACGAGCAGTACTTC
15	-	TRBV19	-	TRBJ1-1	CASSPPGAWNTEAFF	TGTGCCAGTAGTCCCCCCGGGGCGTGGAACACTGAAGCTTTCTTT
15	-	TRBV7-9	-	TRBJ1-4	CASSLGRAFNEKLFF	TGTGCCAGCAGCTTAGGTCGGGCGTTTAATGAAAAACTGTTTTTT
12	-	TRBV19	few	TRBJ2-1	CASSVRDNEQFF	TGTGCCAGTAGTGTCCGGGACAATGAGCAGTTCTTC
14	-	TRBV7-7	-	TRBJ2-1	CASSLNGFGNEQFF	TGTGCCAGCAGCTTAAATGGGTTTGGAAATGAGCAGTTCTTC
14	TRBD1	TRBV6-1	-	TRBJ1-1	CASSGGQGRPEAFF	TGTGCCAGCAGTGGAGGACAGGGGAGGCCTGAAGCTTTCTTT
14	-	TRBV27	few	TRBJ2-6	CASSLSSGANVLTF	TGTGCCAGCAGTTTAAGCTCTGGGGCCAACGTCCTGACTTTC
13	-	TRBV28	-	TRBJ1-5	CATRRDTNQPQHF	TGTGCCACCAGGAGGGACACAAATCAGCCCCAGCATTTT